This TCR beta chain was recovered during a study of blood T cell repertoires in COVID-19. Data came from immunoSEQ multiplex PCR; TCRdb stores just in-frame clones and leaves some out. The sample lists some 250,000 clones; about 86% were seen once. This clone is a singleton in its sample. The germline V gene has CDR1 SGHAT and CDR2 FQDESV (reference sequence). CDR3 length: 15 amino acids. V shed 4 bases and J 4 bases; nucleotides not matched to a gene: 6. The TCR was taken from a man aged 60 to 75 with acute or convalescent COVID-19. J is TRBJ2-5 and V is TRBV11-1; 10 positions match TRBD1. What was sequenced was peripheral blood. The chain's CDR3 is CASSWDRGQGETQYF. CDR3 in DNA: TGTGCCAGCAGCTGGGACAGGGGACAAGGAGAGACCCAGTACTTC.